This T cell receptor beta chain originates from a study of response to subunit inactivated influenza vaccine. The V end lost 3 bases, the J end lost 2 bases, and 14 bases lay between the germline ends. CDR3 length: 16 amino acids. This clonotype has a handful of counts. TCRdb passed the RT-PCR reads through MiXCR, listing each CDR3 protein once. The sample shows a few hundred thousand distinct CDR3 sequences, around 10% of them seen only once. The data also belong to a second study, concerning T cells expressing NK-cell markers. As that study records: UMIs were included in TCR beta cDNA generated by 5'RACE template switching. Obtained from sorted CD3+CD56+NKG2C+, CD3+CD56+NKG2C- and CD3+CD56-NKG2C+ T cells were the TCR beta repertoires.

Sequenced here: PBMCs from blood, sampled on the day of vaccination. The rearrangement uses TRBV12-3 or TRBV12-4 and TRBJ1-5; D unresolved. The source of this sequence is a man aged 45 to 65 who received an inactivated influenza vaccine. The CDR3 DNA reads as TGTGCCAGCAGTTTTACCATGTCGGTCGGCAATCAGCCCCAGCATTTT. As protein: CASSFTMSVGNQPQHF.